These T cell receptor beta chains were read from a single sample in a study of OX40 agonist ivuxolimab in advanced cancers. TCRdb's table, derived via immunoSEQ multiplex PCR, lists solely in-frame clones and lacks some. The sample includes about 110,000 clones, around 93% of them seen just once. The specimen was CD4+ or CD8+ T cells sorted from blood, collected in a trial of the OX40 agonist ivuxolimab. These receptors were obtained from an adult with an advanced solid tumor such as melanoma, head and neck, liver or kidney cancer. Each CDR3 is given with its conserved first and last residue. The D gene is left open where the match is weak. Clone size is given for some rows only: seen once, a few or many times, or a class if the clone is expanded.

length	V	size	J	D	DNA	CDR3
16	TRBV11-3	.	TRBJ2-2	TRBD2	TGTGCCAGCAGCTTAGGCGTGGCGGGAGTACCCGGGGAGCTGTTTTTT	CASSLGVAGVPGELFF
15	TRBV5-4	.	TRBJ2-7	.	TGTGCCAGCAGCTTGCCAGGACGCATGTCCTACGAGCAGTACTTC	CASSLPGRMSYEQYF
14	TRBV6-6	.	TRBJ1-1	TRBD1	TGTGCCAGCAGTATTACAGGGGTGAACACTGAAGCTTTCTTT	CASSITGVNTEAFF
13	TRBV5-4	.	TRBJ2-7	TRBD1	TGTGCCAGCAGCTTCAGACAGGGGGGCGAGCAGTACTTC	CASSFRQGGEQYF
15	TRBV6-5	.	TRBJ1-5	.	TGTGCCAGCAGTTACGGTGATTATAGCAATCAGCCCCAGCATTTT	CASSYGDYSNQPQHF
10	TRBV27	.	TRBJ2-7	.	TGTGCCAGCGGAAAATACGAGCAGTACTTC	CASGKYEQYF
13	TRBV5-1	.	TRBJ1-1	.	TGCGCCAGCAGCGTCCAACAGGGCACTGAAGCTTTCTTT	CASSVQQGTEAFF
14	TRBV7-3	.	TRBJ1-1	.	TGTGCCAGCAGCTTACTTGGACGGGACACTGAAGCTTTCTTT	CASSLLGRDTEAFF
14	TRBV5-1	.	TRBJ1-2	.	TGCGCCAGCAGCTTGGGAACCCCCGGGGATGGCTACACCTTC	CASSLGTPGDGYTF
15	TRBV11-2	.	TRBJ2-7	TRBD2	TGTGCCAGCAGCTCCCTGGCTAGCGGGAGTTCCGAGCAGTACTTC	CASSSLASGSSEQYF
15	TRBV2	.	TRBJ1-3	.	TGTGCCAGCAGCCCCCAGATCCTCTCTGGAAACACCATATATTTT	CASSPQILSGNTIYF
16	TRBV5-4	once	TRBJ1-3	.	TGTGCCAGCAGCTTGCAGGGCCTCCCCTCTGGAAACACCATATATTTT	CASSLQGLPSGNTIYF
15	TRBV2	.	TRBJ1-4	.	TGTGCCAGCAGCTTAGACAGTGGAACTAATGAAAAACTGTTTTTT	CASSLDSGTNEKLFF
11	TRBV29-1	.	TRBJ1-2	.	TGCAGCGTTGGGGCAGCATATGGCTACACCTTC	CSVGAAYGYTF
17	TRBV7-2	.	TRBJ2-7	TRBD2	TGTGCCAGCAGCTTCTGGACTAGCGGGAGACGGGCCTACGAGCAGTACTTC	CASSFWTSGRRAYEQYF
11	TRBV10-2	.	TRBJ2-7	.	TGCGCCAGCAGTGTCAGTTACGAGCAGTACTTC	CASSVSYEQYF
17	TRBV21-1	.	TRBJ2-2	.	TGTGCCAGCAGCGGAAGTAGCGGGAGGGTAAACACCGGGGAGCTGTTTTTT	CASSGSSGRVNTGELFF
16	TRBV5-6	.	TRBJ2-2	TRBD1	TGTGCCAGCAGCCACCGGGACAGGGGGCACACCGGGGAGCTGTTTTTT	CASSHRDRGHTGELFF
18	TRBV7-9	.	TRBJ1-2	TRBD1	TGTGCCAGCAGCCTTAGGAGGGCCCGGACAGGGAGTAACTATGGCTACACCTTC	CASSLRRARTGSNYGYTF
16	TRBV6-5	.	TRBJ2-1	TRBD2	TGTGCCAGCAGTTCAAAACTAGCGGGAGGGATCTATGAGCAGTTCTTC	CASSSKLAGGIYEQFF
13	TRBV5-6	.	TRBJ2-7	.	TGTGCCAGCAGCTTGGCGGGTATCTACGAGCAGTACTTC	CASSLAGIYEQYF
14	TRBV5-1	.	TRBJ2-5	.	TGCGCCAGCAGCTTGGGCCTAGGACAAGAGACCCAGTACTTC	CASSLGLGQETQYF